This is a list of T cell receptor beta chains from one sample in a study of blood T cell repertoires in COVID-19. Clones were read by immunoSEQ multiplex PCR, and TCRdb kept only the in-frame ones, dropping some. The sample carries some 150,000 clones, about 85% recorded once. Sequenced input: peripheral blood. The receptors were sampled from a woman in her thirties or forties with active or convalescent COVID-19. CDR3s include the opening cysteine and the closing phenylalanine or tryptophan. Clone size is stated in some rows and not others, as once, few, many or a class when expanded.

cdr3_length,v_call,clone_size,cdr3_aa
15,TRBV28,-,CASSLSRQGTYEQYF
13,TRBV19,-,CASSIDGGSEAFF
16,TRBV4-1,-,CASSLGPTKANTEAFF
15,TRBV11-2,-,CASSLAIDSPYGYTF
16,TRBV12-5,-,CASGPTGTGTNTEAFF
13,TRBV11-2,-,CASSPDRVAGQFF
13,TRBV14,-,CASSRDRGTEAFF
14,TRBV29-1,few,CSVPFQGSNNEQFF
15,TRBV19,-,CASSTPSGYYNEQFF
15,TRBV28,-,CASSFFLDRADDYTF
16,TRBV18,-,CASSPQGPELNYGYTF
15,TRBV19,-,CASSIGTGGSYGYTF
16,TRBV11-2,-,CASSLRRPGRGFGYTF
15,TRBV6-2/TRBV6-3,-,CASSYSIERLYGYTF
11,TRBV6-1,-,CASTTGAEAFF
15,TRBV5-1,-,CASSYDRASTDTQYF
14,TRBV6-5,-,CASSYSGSNTEAFF
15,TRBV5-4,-,CASSLAGSNTGELFF
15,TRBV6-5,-,CASIGQRGGFDEQFF
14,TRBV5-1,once,CASSLELGQYGYTF
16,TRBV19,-,CASTPTGVGSNQPQHF
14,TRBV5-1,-,CASTDRGVPDTQYF
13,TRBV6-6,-,CASSLDLPAEAFF
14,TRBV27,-,CASSLSPPSGEQFF
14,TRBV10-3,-,CAISEPGDRWAAFF
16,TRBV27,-,CASSLRGTGGNQPQHF
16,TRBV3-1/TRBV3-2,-,CASSQAPLGGNQPQHF
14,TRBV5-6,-,CASSLGLQNYGYTF
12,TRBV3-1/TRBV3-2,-,CASSPAGRGYTF
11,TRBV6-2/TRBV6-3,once,CASSRGGTQYF
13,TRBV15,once,CATRRMANQPQHF